This T cell receptor beta chain was observed in a study of blood T cell repertoires in COVID-19. This clone was seen a single time. J was trimmed by 2 bases and V by 0 bases; bases with no gene match: 7. The CDR3 totals 17 residues. Looked up from germline, CDR1 is SGHTA and CDR2 is FQGNSA. Profiling relied on immunoSEQ multiplex PCR, and the TCRdb table lists in-frame clones only, not all of them. Here the sample spans around 140,000 clones, 76% being singletons. The sample taken for sequencing was peripheral blood. J is TRBJ2-1 and V is TRBV7-2; 7 bases fit TRBD2. The receptor's source is an elderly woman with active or convalescent COVID-19. The CDR3 DNA reads as TGTGCCAGCAGCTTAGCTACTTACGGGGGGACCTACAATGAGCAGTTCTTC. Translated: CASSLATYGGTYNEQFF.